This TCR beta chain emerged from a study of neurological immune-mediated disorders. 5'RACE generated cDNA with 10-nucleotide random UMIs. The authors obtained over 180 million TCR-beta sequences from 15-18 subjects per sequencing run. TCRdb re-called the 5' RACE reads with MiXCR, one entry per CDR3 protein. The sample lists under 80,000 distinct CDR3 sequences, roughly an eighth occurring once. In this sample, this clonotype turned up many times. PBMCs numbering 2 million and stored at -80 C yielded the unsorted libraries. The sequence came from a woman aged 45-59 years in good health. Material: PBMCs.

The CDR3 DNA follows: TGCGCCAGCAGCTCGGGGGCGAGGGATTGGACCGGGGAGCTGTTTTTT. This encodes CASSSGARDWTGELFF. This rearrangement joins TRBV5-1 to TRBJ2-2; D may correspond to TRBD1 or TRBD2 (6 bases each). From germline, CDR1 is SGHRS and CDR2 YFSETQ. Deletions cut 3 bases from V and 5 bases from J, with 17 bases between. The CDR3 covers 16 residues.